The present TCR beta chain was sequenced within a study of cytomegalovirus exposure and HLA in healthy donors. Trimming removed 1 base from V and 2 bases from J; junction bases left unmatched: 0. The CDR3 runs 13 residues. Germline CDR1 GTSNPN, CDR2 SVGIG (reference sequence). Use of 60 Vbeta and 13 Jbeta primers characterized the PCR. Authors' methods: In a later analysis, about 12 million of 60 million to 80 million unique beta chains occurred in at least two donors. Sequenced by immunoSEQ multiplex PCR; TCRdb stores in-frame clones only, minus some. The V and J calls and the clone size are those of that table, but D and trimming were determined from the DNA. The sample contains 150,000 to 200,000 clones, around 86% of which appear only once. Study-wide results and limits: It was reported in a later analysis that an Asian-associated ancestry cluster showed fewer N-insertions than the roughly 710-donor mean. In a later analysis, HLA-associated TCR beta chains were more clonally expanded than equally common others. Follow-up analysis seemed to connect common viral pathogens with several of the most significant clusters identified.

With regard to this clone: Its antigen is still unknown.

The rearrangement joins TRBV30 to TRBJ2-7; 9 bases agree with TRBD2. The sequence derives from a girl aged 2-10 years in good health and CMV-seropositive. The specimen was PBMCs. CDR3 in amino acids: CAWSASGAYEQYF. In nucleotides, the CDR3 is TGTGCCTGGAGTGCTAGCGGGGCCTACGAGCAGTACTTC.